The 22 T cell receptor beta chains reported below all come from one sample, sequenced in a study of CD8 T cells in Susac syndrome. A quantity of roughly 0.5 to 1 ug RNA underwent reverse transcription using random hexamers. TCRdb redid the calling of the immunoSEQ multiplex PCR reads with MiXCR, one entry per CDR3 protein. The table shows more than 85,000 distinct CDR3 sequences, with just under 95% occurring only once. Sequenced input: CD4+ T cells from PBMCs. The receptors stem from a human donor with Susac syndrome.

This sequence joins TRBV28 and TRBJ1-5, with D hard to call. CDR1 MDHEN and CDR2 SYDVKM come from the germline V gene. Trimming removed 5 bases from V and 3 bases from J, with 17 bases in between. This CDR3 is built from 16 residues. The chain's CDR3 is CASSTLTFTNNQPQHF. For the CDR3, the DNA is TGTGCCAGCAGTACTCTGACATTCACTAACAATCAGCCCCAGCATTTT.

V gene TRBV12-3 or TRBV12-4 combines with J gene TRBJ2-1; 7 bases are shared with TRBD2. Trimming took 5 bases from V and 4 from J; bases not matched to a gene: 14. The CDR3 spans 17 residues. CDR3 sequence reads: CASSLDRLAQIYNEQFF. The CDR3, as DNA: TGTGCCAGCAGTCTGGACCGACTAGCCCAAATTTACAATGAGCAGTTCTTC.

The rearrangement links TRBV15 to TRBJ2-1; 9 bases map to TRBD1. Losses at the gene ends were 5 bases for V and 9 bases for J; bases not matched to a gene: 8. CDR3 length equals 14 residues. Germline V gives CDR1 LNHNV, CDR2 YYDKDF (reference sequence). CDR3 amino acids: CATSGGQGYGEQFF. The CDR3 DNA reads TGTGCCACCAGCGGGGGACAGGGTTACGGTGAGCAGTTCTTC.

The chain employs TRBV7-9 and TRBJ2-4; D gene ambiguous. The CDR3 is 13 residues long. The ends were cut back, 2 bases at V and 4 bases at J, with 6 bases in the middle. Germline V gene data show CDR1 as SEHNR and CDR2 as FQNEAQ (reference sequence). For the CDR3, the DNA is TGTGCCAGCAGCTTAATTCCGAAAAACATTCAGTACTTC. This gives the protein CASSLIPKNIQYF. Full variable domain (missing parts from reference TRBV7-9 and TRBJ2-4): DTGVSQNPRHKITKRGQNVTFRCDPISEHNRLYWYRQTLGQGPEFLTYFQNEAQLEKSRLLSDRFSAERPKGSFSTLEIQRTEQGDSAMYLCASSLIPKNIQYFGAGTRLSVL.

V is TRBV30 and J is TRBJ1-2; D unresolved. This CDR3 comprises 13 residues. The V gene's germline CDR1 is GTSNPN and CDR2 SVGIG (reference sequence). With 0 bases removed from V and 5 bases from J, the gap between germline ends came to 10 bases. As DNA, the CDR3 is TGTGCCTGGAGTGTTCCTTGGGAGTATGGCTACACCTTC. Translated: CAWSVPWEYGYTF. Looking up the rest from reference TRBV30 and TRBJ1-2 gives the full variable domain: SQTIHQWPATLVQPVGSPLSLECTVEGTSNPNLYWYRQAAGRGLQLLFYSVGIGQISSEVPQNLSASRPQDRQFILSSKKLLLSDSGFYLCAWSVPWEYGYTFGSGTRLTVV.

The V and J genes are TRBV27 and TRBJ2-6; 9 bases are a match to TRBD1. In germline, CDR1 is MNHEY, CDR2 SMNVEV (reference sequence). V was clipped by 3 bases and J by 4 bases; unmatched bases: 4. The CDR3 spans 16 residues. CDR3 bases: TGTGCCAGCAGTTTGGACAGGGGATGGGGGGCCAACGTCCTGACTTTC. Protein: CASSLDRGWGANVLTF.

This clonotype is a singleton in its sample. The rearrangement links TRBV29-1 to TRBJ2-1, with unresolved D. The CDR3 has 13 amino acids. In germline, CDR1 is SQVTM, CDR2 ANQGSEA. The ends were cut back, 3 bases at V and 4 bases at J, with 10 bases in the middle. The CDR3 bases are TGCAGCGTTGACGGATCGGGTTACAATGAGCAGTTCTTC. Its translation: CSVDGSGYNEQFF.

The chain has TRBV6-5 and TRBJ1-5; D is unclear. The CDR3 extends over 13 amino acids. Germline values: CDR1 MNHEY, CDR2 SVGAGI. Trimming left V 0 bases short and J 6 bases short, with 6 bases between. The CDR3 nucleotides read TGTGCCAGCAGTTACTCGTGGGGTCAGCCCCAGCATTTT. Translated: CASSYSWGQPQHF.

This rearrangement joins TRBV9 to TRBJ2-1, with 10 bases identical to TRBD2. This CDR3 is built from 18 residues. Trimming removed 2 bases from V and 0 bases from J; junction bases left unmatched: 8. Germline V gene data show CDR1 as SGDLS and CDR2 as YYNGEE. The CDR3 spells CASSVASGGRRSYNEQFF. As DNA, the CDR3 is TGTGCCAGCAGCGTGGCTAGCGGGGGCCGACGCTCCTACAATGAGCAGTTCTTC.

This chain links TRBV2 with TRBJ2-2, with 12 bases lining up with TRBD2. Germline CDR1 is SNHLY and CDR2 is FYNNEI. The CDR3 consists of 15 residues. V lost 7 bases and J lost 5; bases outside the gene matches: 5. This chain's CDR3 is CASTGLAGRTGELFF. The CDR3 bases are TGTGCCAGCACGGGACTAGCGGGCAGGACCGGGGAGCTGTTTTTT. Complete variable domain (other parts from reference TRBV2 and TRBJ2-2): EPEVTQTPSHQVTQMGQEVILRCVPISNHLYFYWYRQILGQKVEFLVSFYNNEISEKSEIFDDQFSVERPDGSNFTLKIRSTKLEDSAMYFCASTGLAGRTGELFFGEGSRLTVL.

The rearrangement joins TRBV7-2 to TRBJ2-5; 11 positions match TRBD2. The CDR3 totals 14 residues. Germline V lookup: CDR1 SGHTA, CDR2 FQGNSA. J lost 5 bases, V lost 4 bases, and 3 bases had no gene match. CDR3 amino acids: CASSSRTSGETQYF. In nucleotides, the CDR3 is TGTGCCAGCAGCTCCCGGACTAGCGGGGAGACCCAGTACTTC. The whole variable domain, filled in from reference TRBV7-2 and TRBJ2-5, reads GAGVSQSPSNKVTEKGKDVELRCDPISGHTALYWYRQSLGQGLEFLIYFQGNSAPDKSGLPSDRFSAERTGGSVSTLTIQRTQQEDSAVYLCASSSRTSGETQYFGPGTRLLVL.

This rearrangement joins TRBV12-3 or TRBV12-4 to TRBJ2-3, with D possibly being TRBD1 (6 bases). Trimming removed 3 bases at V and 6 bases at J, with 13 bases between. The CDR3 totals 14 residues. This chain's CDR3 is CASSLNGGEDTQYF. CDR3 in DNA: TGTGCCAGCAGTTTGAATGGGGGCGAGGATACGCAGTATTTT.

The chain couples TRBV6-5 to TRBJ1-2; 8 positions match TRBD1. The V and J ends lost 5 bases and 7 bases, in that order; junction bases with no gene match: 12. The CDR3 runs 15 residues. Looked up from germline, CDR1 is MNHEY and CDR2 is SVGAGI. CDR3 in amino acids: CASSTHPQGAIGYTF. The CDR3 DNA follows: TGTGCCAGCAGTACACACCCTCAGGGGGCCATTGGCTACACCTTC.

The V and J genes are TRBV7-2 and TRBJ2-5; the D gene could be TRBD1 or TRBD2 (6 bases each). V was trimmed by 3 bases and J by 5 bases, leaving 13 bases between them. From germline, CDR1 is SGHTA and CDR2 FQGNSA. The CDR3 contains 14 residues. CDR3 coding DNA: TGTGCCAGCAGCTTGACGGGGGCCCGGGAGACCCAGTACTTC. Translation: CASSLTGARETQYF. Complete variable domain (other parts from reference TRBV7-2 and TRBJ2-5): GAGVSQSPSNKVTEKGKDVELRCDPISGHTALYWYRQSLGQGLEFLIYFQGNSAPDKSGLPSDRFSAERTGGSVSTLTIQRTQQEDSAVYLCASSLTGARETQYFGPGTRLLVL.

In this sample, this clonotype turned up once. This rearrangement joins TRBV3-1 to TRBJ2-3, with 8 bases that match TRBD2. The CDR3 covers 16 residues. Germline V gene sequence: CDR1 LGHDT, CDR2 YNNKEL (reference sequence). Germline trimming cut 4 bases from V and 0 bases from J; bases unmatched to any gene: 6. CDR3 nucleotides: TGTGCCAGCAGCCCCTTAGCTAGCGGGAGCACAGATACGCAGTATTTT. The encoded protein is CASSPLASGSTDTQYF.

The genes are TRBV28 and TRBJ2-6; D is unresolved. Trimming took 3 bases from V and 0 from J, leaving 6 bases between them. The CDR3 totals 15 residues. CDR1 and CDR2 from the germline V gene are MDHEN and SYDVKM. The CDR3 coding sequence is TGTGCCAGCAGTTTGGCTTTCTCTGGGGCCAACGTCCTGACTTTC. Translating gives CASSLAFSGANVLTF.

The chain couples TRBV20-1 to TRBJ2-5, with TRBD2 identical over 7 bases. Germline lookup yields CDR1 DFQATT and CDR2 SNEGSKA (reference sequence). There are 17 residues in the CDR3. The V gene end was trimmed by 0 bases and the J gene end by 2 bases; junction bases not matched to a gene: 12. The CDR3 sequence: CSARDEPGLPKQETQYF. The CDR3, as DNA: TGCAGTGCTAGAGACGAGCCGGGACTACCAAAACAAGAGACCCAGTACTTC.

The CDR3 bases are TGTGCCAGCAGGCTACACGGGGGGTTCACAGATACGCAGTATTTT. This encodes CASRLHGGFTDTQYF. The chain couples TRBV28 to TRBJ2-3; 7 nucleotides align to TRBD2. Trimming took 6 bases from V and 2 from J; bases not matched to a gene: 8. This CDR3 has 15 amino acids. Germline V lookup: CDR1 MDHEN, CDR2 SYDVKM.

V usage is TRBV20-1 and J usage is TRBJ2-1; D is tentatively TRBD1 or TRBD2 (5 bases each). The V gene's germline CDR1 is DFQATT and CDR2 SNEGSKA (reference sequence). Trimming left V 5 bases short and J 4 bases short, with 12 bases between. The CDR3 has 13 amino acids. CDR3 DNA sequence: TGCAGTGCTCGACGGGGCGAGTACAATGAGCAGTTCTTC. It translates to CSARRGEYNEQFF.

This clonotype was counted once. V and J are TRBV30 and TRBJ2-4; the D is unclear. This CDR3 is 11 amino acids long. V was trimmed by 4 bases and J by 5 bases, leaving 6 bases between them. The germline V gene has CDR1 GTSNPN and CDR2 SVGIG (reference sequence). The CDR3 sequence is CAWKGENIQYF. The CDR3 nucleotides read TGTGCCTGGAAAGGAGAAAACATTCAGTACTTC.

This clonotype was detected once. The chain is built from TRBV24-1 and TRBJ2-1; D not resolved. The CDR3 loop spans 14 amino acids. The V end lost 1 base, the J end lost 8 bases, and 11 bases lay between the germline ends. Germline CDR1 reads KGHDR; CDR2 reads SFDVKD. The CDR3 is CATSDFGSGDEQFF. The CDR3 region has the DNA TGTGCCACCAGTGATTTTGGTAGTGGCGATGAGCAGTTCTTC.

The table lists this clonotype with a few counts. The CDR3 DNA sequence: TGCAGCGTTACCACCGGGACGGGGAACTATGGCTACACCTTC. Its protein product is CSVTTGTGNYGYTF. V usage is TRBV29-1 and J usage is TRBJ1-2; possible D gene TRBD1, 5 bases. The length of the CDR3 is 14 residues. CDR1 SQVTM and CDR2 ANQGSEA come from the germline V gene. V lost 5 bases and J lost 2, with 15 bases in between.